The next 25 T cell receptor beta chains were all read from a single sample in a study of beta chain features in type 1 diabetes. As every portion of the isolated RNA was reverse transcribed, the sequencing read expressed TCRB transcripts. Clones were read by immunoSEQ multiplex PCR, and TCRdb kept only the in-frame ones, dropping some. The sample consists of some 410,000 clones, about an eighth of them appearing once. The sequencing sample was made of naive CD4+ T cells from blood. The receptors originated from a young woman in good health.

This chain uses TRBV5-1 with TRBJ2-1; 11 nucleotides agree with TRBD2. Germline values: CDR1 SGHRS, CDR2 YFSETQ. The CDR3 is 15 amino acids. The J segment lost 4 bases and the V segment lost 4 bases, leaving 4 bases of the junction unmatched. In nucleotides, the CDR3 is TGCGCCAGCAGCATGGGACTAGCGGATTACAATGAGCAGTTCTTC. Translated, it gives CASSMGLADYNEQFF.

This clone showed up just a few times. The chain employs TRBV7-2 and TRBJ2-5; TRBD2 aligns across 8 bases. The CDR3 length is 17 residues. Germline CDR1 SGHTA, CDR2 FQGNSA. Germline trimming cut 5 bases from V and 5 bases from J; bases unmatched to any gene: 16. The CDR3 here is CASSQPAFSSGLETQYF. CDR3 in DNA: TGTGCCAGCAGCCAACCCGCCTTCTCTAGCGGGCTCGAGACCCAGTACTTC.

The V call is TRBV7-2, the J call TRBJ1-6, with D perhaps TRBD1 (5 bases). CDR3 length: 14 residues. V lost 5 bases, J lost 6 bases, and 11 bases lay in between. Per germline, CDR1 SGHTA and CDR2 FQGNSA. CDR3 amino acids: CASSPGRANSPLHF. The CDR3 DNA reads as TGTGCCAGCAGCCCAGGGAGGGCTAATTCACCCCTCCACTTT.

The gene calls are TRBV2 and TRBJ2-7; 10 bases map to TRBD1. The germline V gene encodes CDR1 SNHLY and CDR2 FYNNEI. The J segment lost 4 bases and the V segment lost 6 bases, leaving 3 bases of the junction unmatched. CDR3 length: 13 amino acids. The CDR3: CASRPGQGYEQYV. In DNA form, the CDR3 reads TGTGCCAGCAGACCGGGACAGGGGTACGAGCAGTACGTC.

This clone was found a few times. The CDR3 reads CASSLTTLRGANEKLFF. The CDR3 region has the DNA TGTGCCAGCAGCTTAACGACTCTGAGGGGAGCTAATGAAAAACTGTTTTTT. The chain uses TRBV7-2 and TRBJ1-4; TRBD1 is a possible D gene (5 bases). This CDR3 has 17 residues. The germline V gene has CDR1 SGHTA and CDR2 FQGNSA. Trimming removed 2 bases at V and 3 bases at J, with 16 bases between.

This clone occurred a few times. V and J are TRBV18 and TRBJ2-7; D gene unclear. This CDR3 is built from 11 residues. Per the germline V gene, CDR1 is KGHSH and CDR2 is LQKENI. The germline V and J ends were trimmed by 4 bases and 5 bases, with 6 bases remaining between them. For the CDR3, the DNA is TGTGCCAGCTCACTATTTGACGAGCAGTACTTC. This gives the protein CASSLFDEQYF.

The rearrangement links TRBV11-2 to TRBJ2-2; D remains ambiguous. From germline, CDR1 is SGHAT and CDR2 FQNNGV. The CDR3 contains 14 residues. Trimming removed 0 bases at V and 6 bases at J, with 8 bases between. In DNA, the CDR3 is TGTGCCAGCAGCTTAGATCAGATCTCCGGGGAGCTGTTTTTT. Translation: CASSLDQISGELFF.

The table lists this clone with a few counts. V gene TRBV15 combines with J gene TRBJ2-7; D is unclear. This CDR3 spans 13 amino acids. The V end was cut by 4 bases, the J end by 6 bases, with 13 bases between. Germline loops: CDR1 LNHNV, CDR2 YYDKDF (reference sequence). This CDR3 is CATSKFRVSEQYV. CDR3 DNA: TGTGCCACCAGCAAGTTCAGAGTATCCGAGCAGTACGTC.

The chain combines TRBV29-1 with TRBJ1-1; 12 bases map to TRBD1. V lost 6 bases, J lost 7 bases, and 6 bases stayed unmatched. Germline V gene sequence: CDR1 SQVTM, CDR2 ANQGSEA. The CDR3 has 13 amino acids. CDR3 region: CSVSGQGAIEAFF. The CDR3 DNA reads as TGCAGCGTCTCGGGACAGGGGGCTATTGAAGCTTTCTTT.

A few counts support this clone. The chain uses TRBV5-1 and TRBJ2-1, with D possibly being TRBD1 (6 bases). CDR1 and CDR2 (germline): SGHRS, YFSETQ. V gave up 2 bases and J gave up 3 bases, with 9 bases separating them. The CDR3 contains 14 residues. CDR3 DNA sequence: TGCGCCAGCAGCTTTTCGACAGGCTACAATGAGCAGTTCTTC. Its protein is CASSFSTGYNEQFF.

V gene TRBV7-9 combines with J gene TRBJ1-3, with a tentative D call TRBD1 (5 bases). V shed 1 base and J shed 4 bases, with 11 bases lying between them. CDR3 size: 15 residues. In germline, CDR1 is SEHNR, CDR2 FQNEAQ (reference sequence). CDR3 residues: CASSLVAGPGNTIYF. CDR3 DNA sequence: TGTGCCAGCAGCTTAGTCGCGGGGCCCGGAAACACCATATATTTT.

This clone has a handful of counts. The chain has TRBV6-1 and TRBJ2-7; D might be TRBD1 or TRBD2, each matching 5 bases. The CDR3 covers 14 residues. Germline CDR1 reads MNHNS; CDR2 reads SASEGT. CDR3 sequence: CASSKAGSSYEQYV. As DNA, the CDR3 is TGTGCCAGCAGTAAAGCAGGGAGCTCCTACGAGCAGTACGTC.

The chain employs TRBV7-2 and TRBJ2-5; D remains unclear. Germline V gives CDR1 SGHTA, CDR2 FQGNSA. The CDR3 loop spans 14 amino acids. V was shortened by 6 bases and J by 1 base, with 12 bases between the two germline ends. CDR3 protein: CASSRRPFQETQYF. The CDR3 coding sequence is TGTGCCAGCAGTCGTCGACCCTTCCAAGAGACCCAGTACTTC. The full variable domain, with the rest looked up from reference TRBV7-2 and TRBJ2-5, is GAGVSQSPSNKVTEKGKDVELRCDPISGHTALYWYRQSLGQGLEFLIYFQGNSAPDKSGLPSDRFSAERTGGSVSTLTIQRTQQEDSAVYLCASSRRPFQETQYFGPGTRLLVL.

V gene TRBV7-9 combines with J gene TRBJ1-2, with D possibly matching TRBD1 (5 bases). This CDR3 is 12 amino acids long. The germline gives CDR1 SEHNR, CDR2 FQNEAQ (reference sequence). V lost 4 bases and J lost 4, with 7 bases in between. The CDR3 DNA is TGTGCCAGCAGCTCACAGGCCTATGGCTACACCTTC. Encoded protein: CASSSQAYGYTF.

The J gene is TRBJ2-1, the V gene TRBV14, with 8 bases aligning to TRBD1. This CDR3 is built from 15 residues. Per germline, CDR1 SGHDN and CDR2 FVKESK. V trimming: 4 bases; J trimming: 4 bases; junction bases outside the gene matches: 6. CDR3 amino acids: CASSRGTGSYNEQFF. CDR3 DNA: TGTGCCAGCAGCCGCGGGACAGGTAGTTACAATGAGCAGTTCTTC.

This clone was detected a few times. The chain couples TRBV28 to TRBJ1-2; D gene ambiguous. Trimming cost V 5 bases and J 2 bases, with 9 bases left between them. Germline CDR1 reads MDHEN; CDR2 reads SYDVKM. The CDR3 length is 13 residues. CDR3 nucleotide sequence: TGTGCCAGCAGTCCGAGGCCAAACTATGGCTACACCTTC. Protein: CASSPRPNYGYTF.

Details on this clone: At the DNA level, this CDR3 is encoded by other sequences in the same sample as well. The chain recombines TRBV5-1 with TRBJ2-3; D call uncertain. V lost 0 bases, J lost 1 base, and 3 bases lay in between. The CDR3 sequence is 13 residues long. CDR1 is SGHRS, CDR2 YFSETQ, per germline. The CDR3 DNA sequence: TGCGCCAGCAGCTTGGGAGGCACAGATACGCAGTATTTT. The encoded protein is CASSLGGTDTQYF.

This clone has just a few counts. The chain employs TRBV10-3 and TRBJ2-3; either TRBD1 or TRBD2 may fit D (6 bases each). This CDR3 region has 15 residues. The germline V gene encodes CDR1 ENHRY and CDR2 SYGVKD. V was cut by 2 bases and J by 3 bases, with 12 bases left in between. The CDR3: CAISERGLVTDTQYF. The DNA for the CDR3 is TGTGCCATCAGTGAGCGGGGGCTCGTGACAGATACGCAGTATTTT.

The CDR3 is CASSDPRRNTEAFF. The DNA for the CDR3 is TGTGCCAGCAGTGATCCTCGCCGGAACACTGAAGCTTTCTTT. The rearrangement links TRBV28 to TRBJ1-1; D unclear. V shed 5 bases and J shed 1 base, with 11 bases lying between them. Germline CDR1 MDHEN, CDR2 SYDVKM. There are 14 residues in the CDR3. The full variable domain, with the rest looked up from reference TRBV28 and TRBJ1-1, is DVKVTQSSRYLVKRTGEKVFLECVQDMDHENMFWYRQDPGLGLRLIYFSYDVKMKEKGDIPEGYSVSREKKERFSLILESASTNQTSMYLCASSDPRRNTEAFFGQGTRLTVV.

Only a few counts were recorded for this clone. V is TRBV21-1 and J is TRBJ1-6; TRBD1 is the table's D call, not checked against the DNA. TRBV21-1 is given as a pseudogene. This CDR3 comprises 14 residues. Here the CDR3 DNA reads TGTGCCAGCAACCGGACAGGGAATAATTCACCCCTCCACTTT. Its translation: CASNRTGNNSPLHF.

Many counts were recorded for this clone. The V call is TRBV30, the J call TRBJ1-1; maybe TRBD1 (6 bases). The length of the CDR3 is 13 residues. Trimming shortened V by 4 bases and J by 1 base, and 10 bases separated the two germline ends. Germline values: CDR1 GTSNPN, CDR2 SVGIG (reference sequence). The CDR3 DNA is TGTGCCTGGACCAAACAGGGGAACACTGAAGCTTTCTTT. As protein: CAWTKQGNTEAFF.

In its sample, this clone was seen a few times. The chain links TRBV29-1 to TRBJ2-1, with D possibly TRBD1 on 5 matching bases. The CDR3 length is 13 residues. V lost 8 bases, J lost 4 bases, and 15 bases lay in between. Per the germline V gene, CDR1 is SQVTM and CDR2 is ANQGSEA. CDR3 region: CSSTPRAYNEQFF. For the CDR3, the DNA is TGCAGCTCGACGCCCAGGGCATACAATGAGCAGTTCTTC.

In its sample, this clone was seen a few times. This chain connects TRBV5-6 to TRBJ1-1, with D possibly matching TRBD1 (5 bases). V was trimmed by 7 bases and J by 3 bases, leaving 16 bases between them. From germline, CDR1 is SGHDT and CDR2 YYEEEE. CDR3 size: 14 residues. The CDR3 coding sequence is TGTGCCAGCTGCCCCCTGGGGGGTGACACTGAAGCTTTCTTT. It encodes CASCPLGGDTEAFF.

This chain links TRBV5-1 with TRBJ2-1; TRBD2 is a possible D gene (5 bases). In germline, CDR1 is SGHRS, CDR2 YFSETQ. CDR3 length: 15 amino acids. Trimming took 0 bases from V and 8 from J, leaving 15 bases between them. The CDR3 sequence: CASSLDRLFGDEQFF. For the CDR3, the DNA is TGCGCCAGCAGCTTGGATCGACTGTTCGGGGATGAGCAGTTCTTC. Looking up the rest from reference TRBV5-1 and TRBJ2-1 gives the full variable domain: KAGVTQTPRYLIKTRGQQVTLSCSPISGHRSVSWYQQTPGQGLQFLFEYFSETQRNKGNFPGRFSGRQFSNSRSEMNVSTLELGDSALYLCASSLDRLFGDEQFFGPGTRLTVL.

V usage is TRBV15 and J usage is TRBJ1-5; D uncertain. This CDR3 contains 14 residues. V gave up 4 bases and J gave up 4 bases, with 11 bases separating them. Germline-derived CDR1 and CDR2 are LNHNV and YYDKDF (reference sequence). The CDR3 here is CATSTRKGNQPQHF. Written as DNA, the CDR3 is TGTGCCACCAGCACCAGAAAGGGAAATCAGCCCCAGCATTTT.